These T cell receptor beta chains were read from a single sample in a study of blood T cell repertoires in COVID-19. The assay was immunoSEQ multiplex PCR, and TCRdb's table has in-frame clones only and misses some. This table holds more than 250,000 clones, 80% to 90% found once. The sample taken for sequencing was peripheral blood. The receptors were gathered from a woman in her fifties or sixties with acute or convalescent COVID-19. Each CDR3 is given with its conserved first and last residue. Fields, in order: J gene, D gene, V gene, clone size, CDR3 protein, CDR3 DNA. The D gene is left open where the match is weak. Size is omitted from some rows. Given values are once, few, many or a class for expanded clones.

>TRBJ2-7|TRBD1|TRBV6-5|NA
CASKDRGLYEQYF
TGTGCCAGCAAAGACAGGGGGCTCTACGAGCAGTACTTC
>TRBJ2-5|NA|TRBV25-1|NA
CASSEGASRKTQYF
TGTGCCAGCAGTGAAGGAGCTAGCCGGAAGACCCAGTACTTC
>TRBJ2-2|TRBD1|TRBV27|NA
CASSRQGAPGELFF
TGTGCCAGCAGTCGGCAGGGGGCGCCCGGGGAGCTGTTTTTT
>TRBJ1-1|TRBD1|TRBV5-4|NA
CASSFAQGIGDTEAFF
TGTGCCAGCAGCTTCGCACAGGGGATAGGAGACACTGAAGCTTTCTTT
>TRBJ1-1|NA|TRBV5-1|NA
CASSLGAGRRVNTEAFF
TGCGCCAGCAGCTTGGGGGCAGGGCGGAGGGTGAACACTGAAGCTTTCTTT
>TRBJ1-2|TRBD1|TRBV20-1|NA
CSASRGQVYGYTF
TGCAGTGCTAGTAGGGGGCAGGTCTATGGCTACACCTTC
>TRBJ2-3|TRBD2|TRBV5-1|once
CASSRGLADGTDTQYF
TGCGCCAGCAGCCGGGGACTAGCGGATGGCACAGATACGCAGTATTTT
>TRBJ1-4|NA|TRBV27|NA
CASQGLGEKLFF
TGTGCCAGTCAGGGACTCGGAGAAAAACTGTTTTTT
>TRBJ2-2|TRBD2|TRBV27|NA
CASSLSGGTGELFF
TGTGCCAGCAGTTTATCGGGAGGGACCGGGGAGCTGTTTTTT
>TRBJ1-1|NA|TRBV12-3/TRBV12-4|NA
CASSLDTVPEAFF
TGTGCCAGCAGTTTAGACACCGTCCCTGAAGCTTTCTTT
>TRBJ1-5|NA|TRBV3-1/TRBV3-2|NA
CASSQFVVEKHSNQPQHF
TGTGCCAGCAGCCAATTTGTGGTTGAGAAGCATAGCAATCAGCCCCAGCATTTT
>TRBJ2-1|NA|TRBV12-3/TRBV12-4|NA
CASTLQGGEQFF
TGTGCCAGCACCCTCCAAGGGGGTGAGCAGTTCTTC
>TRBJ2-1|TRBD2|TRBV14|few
CASSQDWGVWREEYNEQFF
TGTGCCAGCAGCCAAGATTGGGGAGTCTGGCGGGAGGAATACAATGAGCAGTTCTTC
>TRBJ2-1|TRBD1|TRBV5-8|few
CASSSGTGHYNEQFF
TGTGCCAGCAGCTCCGGGACAGGGCACTACAATGAGCAGTTCTTC
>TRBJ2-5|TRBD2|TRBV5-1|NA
CASSSRLAGGVETQYF
TGCGCCAGCAGCTCCAGACTAGCGGGAGGTGTAGAGACCCAGTACTTC
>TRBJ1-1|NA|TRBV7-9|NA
CASSLMGLPLNTEAFF
TGTGCCAGCAGCCTTATGGGACTGCCCTTGAACACTGAAGCTTTCTTT
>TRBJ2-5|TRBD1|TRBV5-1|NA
CASSLEGAGETQYF
TGCGCCAGCAGCCTCGAGGGGGCCGGGGAGACCCAGTACTTC
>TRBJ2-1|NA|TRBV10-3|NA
CAISESRGNEQFF
TGTGCCATCAGTGAGTCGAGAGGAAATGAGCAGTTCTTC
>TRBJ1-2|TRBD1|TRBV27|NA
CASRRTQGANGYTF
TGTGCCAGCAGACGAACACAGGGGGCAAATGGCTACACCTTC
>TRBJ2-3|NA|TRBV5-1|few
CASSLGWGQSTSTDTQYF
TGCGCCAGCAGCTTGGGCTGGGGACAATCCACTAGCACAGATACGCAGTATTTT
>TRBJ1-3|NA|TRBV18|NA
CASSSQPSSGNTIYF
TGTGCCAGCTCCTCACAGCCCTCCTCTGGAAACACCATATATTTT
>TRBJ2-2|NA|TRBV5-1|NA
CASSAGFRTGELFF
TGCGCCAGCAGCGCAGGGTTTAGGACCGGGGAGCTGTTTTTT